The rows below give T cell receptor beta chains drawn from one sample of a study of blood T cell repertoires in COVID-19. Using immunoSEQ multiplex PCR, the repertoire was profiled, and TCRdb retains in-frame clones only, with some absent. The sample carries around 160,000 clones, approximately 80% recorded once. Sequencing was performed on PBMCs or T cells enriched from blood (not recorded which). These receptors were taken from a woman aged 60-75 years who had recovered from COVID-19. The CDR3 runs from the conserved cysteine through the conserved F or W. The D gene is left open where the match is weak. Clone sizes are given selectively: once, few, many, or a class where the clone is expanded.

16	TRBJ2-2	TRBD2	TRBV11-2	-	CASSRLAGTNTGELFF	TGTGCCAGCAGCCGACTAGCGGGCACGAACACCGGGGAGCTGTTTTTT
14	TRBJ1-3	-	TRBV7-2	-	CASSFWGAGNTIYF	TGTGCCAGCAGCTTCTGGGGCGCGGGAAACACCATATATTTT
15	TRBJ2-1	TRBD2	TRBV6-4	-	CASSDGGGPYNEQFF	TGTGCCAGCAGTGACGGGGGAGGGCCCTACAATGAGCAGTTCTTC
18	TRBJ2-1	TRBD1	TRBV29-1	-	CSVITGTGIPLSYNEQFF	TGCAGCGTTATTACCGGGACAGGGATCCCCCTCTCCTACAATGAGCAGTTCTTC
14	TRBJ1-6	-	TRBV3-1/TRBV3-2	-	CASSQGVEDSPLHF	TGTGCCAGCAGCCAAGGAGTCGAGGATTCACCCCTCCACTTT
15	TRBJ2-2	TRBD1	TRBV18	-	CASSRDRGNIGELFF	TGTGCCAGCTCACGGGACAGGGGAAATATCGGGGAGCTGTTTTTT
12	TRBJ2-1	-	TRBV5-1	-	CASSLAGNEQFF	TGCGCCAGCAGCCTGGCGGGCAATGAGCAGTTCTTC
16	TRBJ2-3	-	TRBV27	-	CASSSGRPGRQDTQYF	TGTGCCAGCAGTTCTGGACGGCCAGGGAGGCAAGATACGCAGTATTTT
15	TRBJ1-5	TRBD1	TRBV4-1	-	CASSQLGQGYQPQHF	TGCGCCAGCAGCCAATTGGGACAGGGATATCAGCCCCAGCATTTT
13	TRBJ2-7	-	TRBV10-3	-	CAISEEDAYEQYF	TGTGCCATCAGTGAGGAGGATGCTTACGAGCAGTACTTC
16	TRBJ2-7	TRBD1	TRBV6-5	-	CASSYRGQGAYYEQYF	TGTGCCAGCAGTTACCGCGGACAGGGTGCCTACTACGAGCAGTACTTC
12	TRBJ1-1	-	TRBV11-2	-	CASSPEGASAFF	TGTGCCAGCAGCCCTGAGGGCGCTTCAGCTTTCTTT
14	TRBJ2-1	TRBD2	TRBV20-1	-	CSASFSGSYNEQFF	TGCAGTGCTAGTTTTAGCGGGAGTTACAATGAGCAGTTCTTC
15	TRBJ2-3	TRBD1	TRBV7-3	-	CASSWGVGGADTQYF	TGTGCCAGCAGCTGGGGAGTAGGGGGCGCAGATACGCAGTATTTT
17	TRBJ2-1	TRBD2	TRBV7-3	-	CASSLTPTSGIYNEQFF	TGTGCCAGCAGCTTAACCCCAACTAGCGGGATCTACAATGAGCAGTTCTTC
16	TRBJ2-1	-	TRBV5-8	few	CASSGRRLAWNNEQFF	TGTGCCAGCAGCGGGAGGCGGCTAGCTTGGAACAATGAGCAGTTCTTC
12	TRBJ1-1	-	TRBV6-1	-	CASSEAAAEAFF	TGTGCCAGCAGTGAAGCGGCGGCTGAAGCTTTCTTT
14	TRBJ2-7	-	TRBV5-1	-	CASSFSHSSYEQYF	TGCGCCAGCAGCTTTTCTCACAGCTCCTACGAGCAGTACTTC
15	TRBJ1-5	TRBD1	TRBV5-1	-	CASSLSGQGGQPQHF	TGCGCCAGCAGCTTGTCGGGACAGGGGGGACAGCCCCAGCATTTT
15	TRBJ1-2	-	TRBV2	-	CASSEQVAVNYGYTF	TGTGCCAGCAGTGAACAGGTGGCAGTCAACTATGGCTACACCTTC
13	TRBJ1-6	TRBD1	TRBV28	once	CASSLDRYSPLHF	TGTGCCAGCAGCTTGGACAGGTATTCACCCCTCCACTTT
16	TRBJ1-6	-	TRBV10-3	-	CAISEGGLPYNSPLHF	TGTGCCATCAGTGAAGGGGGTTTACCCTATAATTCACCCCTCCACTTT
14	TRBJ1-2	TRBD1	TRBV4-1	few	CASSPGTGAGGYTF	TGCGCCAGCAGCCCCGGGACAGGGGCCGGGGGCTACACCTTC
16	TRBJ1-4	TRBD1	TRBV7-6	few	CASSLVTGQPTEKLFF	TGTGCCAGCAGCTTAGTAACGGGACAGCCTACTGAAAAACTGTTTTTT
14	TRBJ1-1	-	TRBV5-4	few	CASSSGTQNTEAFF	TGTGCCAGCAGCTCCGGGACACAGAACACTGAAGCTTTCTTT
14	TRBJ2-5	-	TRBV9	-	CASSVDEGGETQYF	TGTGCCAGCAGCGTAGACGAGGGAGGAGAGACCCAGTACTTC
22	TRBJ2-7	-	TRBV23-1	-	CASSQSICCAGRTLEGNYEQYF	TGCGCCAGCAGTCAATCGATTTGTTGCGCAGGTAGGACCCTGGAGGGAAACTACGAGCAGTACTTC
17	TRBJ2-5	TRBD2	TRBV6-2/TRBV6-3	-	CASSRKHLTSGIETQYF	TGTGCCAGCAGTCGTAAACACCTGACTAGCGGGATAGAGACCCAGTACTTC
17	TRBJ1-2	TRBD1	TRBV4-2	-	CASSQDPRGQGSYGYTF	TGTGCCAGCAGCCAGGATCCCCGGGGACAGGGGAGCTATGGCTACACCTTC
15	TRBJ2-5	-	TRBV6-1	-	CASSEVRLPQETQYF	TGTGCCAGCAGTGAGGTTAGATTGCCTCAAGAGACCCAGTACTTC
10	TRBJ1-1	-	TRBV29-1	-	CSVKGTEAFF	TGCAGCGTGAAGGGGACTGAAGCTTTCTTT
13	TRBJ1-2	-	TRBV27	-	CASSLREHYGYTF	TGTGCCAGCAGTTTGCGCGAGCATTATGGCTACACCTTC
15	TRBJ1-1	-	TRBV27	-	CASSLSRGAGTEAFF	TGTGCCAGCAGCCTTTCGCGGGGGGCGGGCACTGAAGCTTTCTTT
12	TRBJ2-5	-	TRBV19	-	CASRYSAGPLYF	TGTGCCAGTAGATATAGTGCGGGGCCCCTATACTTC
15	TRBJ1-2	-	TRBV5-1	-	CASSLGSVANYGYTF	TGCGCCAGCAGCTTGGGTTCGGTCGCTAACTATGGCTACACCTTC
13	TRBJ1-4	-	TRBV2	-	CASGRLANEKLFF	TGTGCCAGCGGCAGGTTGGCTAATGAAAAACTGTTTTTT
14	TRBJ1-5	TRBD1	TRBV23-1	-	CAKGTGNSNQPQHF	TGCGCCAAGGGGACAGGGAATAGCAATCAGCCCCAGCATTTT
18	TRBJ2-1	TRBD2	TRBV7-9	-	CASRPGLAGVSFFDEQFF	TGTGCCAGCAGACCGGGACTAGCGGGAGTATCCTTTTTCGATGAGCAGTTCTTC
14	TRBJ1-1	-	TRBV27	-	CASSFLQGNTEAFF	TGTGCCAGCAGTTTTCTGCAGGGGAACACTGAAGCTTTCTTT
15	TRBJ2-7	-	TRBV7-2	-	CASSLTSWRSYEQYF	TGTGCCAGCAGCTTAACCAGTTGGAGGTCCTACGAGCAGTACTTC
18	TRBJ2-7	-	TRBV15	-	CATSRDLARGTFNNEQYF	TGTGCCACCAGCAGAGATCTCGCCCGAGGCACCTTCAACAACGAGCAGTACTTC
16	TRBJ2-5	-	TRBV7-9	-	CASSPGLAGAGETQYF	TGTGCCAGCAGCCCAGGTCTGGCCGGGGCGGGGGAGACCCAGTACTTC
16	TRBJ2-7	TRBD1	TRBV6-5	-	CASSYSRTGGSYEQYF	TGTGCCAGCAGTTACTCGAGGACAGGGGGATCCTACGAGCAGTACTTC
15	TRBJ1-3	-	TRBV11-2	-	CASSLTGFSGNTIYF	TGTGCCAGCAGCTTAACAGGGTTCTCTGGAAACACCATATATTTT
17	TRBJ1-4	TRBD1	TRBV5-5	-	CASSLWVPRGDNEKLFF	TGTGCCAGCAGCCTCTGGGTCCCCAGGGGGGATAATGAAAAACTGTTTTTT
14	TRBJ1-2	TRBD1	TRBV19	-	CASKATGINYGYTF	TGTGCCAGTAAAGCGACAGGGATCAACTATGGCTACACCTTC
14	TRBJ1-1	-	TRBV4-1	-	CASYSGRVNTEAFF	TGCGCCAGCTACTCAGGGAGGGTGAACACTGAAGCTTTCTTT
17	TRBJ2-1	TRBD2	TRBV5-1	-	CASSLATSGGPLDEQFF	TGCGCCAGCAGCTTGGCAACTAGCGGGGGTCCTCTTGATGAGCAGTTCTTC
13	TRBJ2-5	-	TRBV30	-	CAWSRPGGETQYF	TGTGCCTGGAGTAGACCCGGGGGAGAGACCCAGTACTTC
13	TRBJ1-2	TRBD1	TRBV2	-	CASSRDSPYGYTF	TGTGCCAGCAGCCGGGACAGCCCCTATGGCTACACCTTC
15	TRBJ1-4	TRBD1	TRBV30	once	CAWSAGQGINEKLFF	TGTGCCTGGAGTGCAGGACAGGGTATTAATGAAAAACTGTTTTTT
16	TRBJ2-7	-	TRBV5-8	-	CASSFISVRGSYEQYF	TGTGCCAGCAGCTTCATCTCGGTACGGGGTTCCTACGAGCAGTACTTC
13	TRBJ1-2	-	TRBV29-1	-	CSVARSLSMDRTF	TGCAGCGTCGCACGGAGCCTGAGTATGGATCGCACCTTC
13	TRBJ2-7	-	TRBV3-1/TRBV3-2	-	CASSRADTYEQYF	TGTGCCAGCAGCCGGGCAGACACCTACGAGCAGTACTTC
13	TRBJ1-2	-	TRBV2	-	CASSQGQRYGYTF	TGTGCCAGCAGTCAAGGACAGCGATATGGCTACACCTTC
15	TRBJ1-4	-	TRBV10-2	-	CASSGLKVTNEKLFF	TGCGCCAGCAGTGGACTGAAGGTGACTAATGAAAAACTGTTTTTT